These 21 T cell receptor beta chains share one sample of origin, sequenced in a study of T cells in Graves' hyperthyroidism and ophthalmopathy. Amplification of TCR beta CDR3 regions was performed using RNA transcripts as template. In the first-round RT-PCR of the TCR CDR3, the HTBI primer set was used. One entry per CDR3 protein results from TCRdb running MiXCR on the multiplex PCR reads. Of about 520,000 distinct CDR3 sequences listed, around 24% are singletons. The specimen was blood. The receptors stem from a woman aged 25 to 39 with Graves' ophthalmopathy.

Turning to this clonotype: At one end the junction does not follow the germline gene, possibly because of a read error. This chain joins TRBV12-3 or TRBV12-4 and TRBJ2-4; 9 positions match TRBD1. The CDR3 sequence is 14 residues long. CDR3 protein: CTSRTGTGRDIQYF. CDR3 in DNA: TGTACCAGCAGGACCGGGACAGGGCGAGACATTCAGTACTTC.

This clonotype was observed many times. The chain carries TRBV12-3 or TRBV12-4 and TRBJ1-3; 8 nucleotides agree with TRBD1. The CDR3 covers 16 residues. V trimming: 0 bases; J trimming: 10 bases; junction bases outside the gene matches: 11. Here the CDR3 DNA reads TGTGCCAGCAGTTTAGCCCTACGGACAGGGAGGTCGACCATATATTTT. Its translation: CASSLALRTGRSTIYF.

This chain links TRBV20-1 with TRBJ1-1; 8 positions agree with TRBD1. The CDR3 has 11 amino acids. V lost 5 bases and J lost 7; bases outside the gene matches: 3. Germline V gene lookup returns CDR1 DFQATT and CDR2 SNEGSKA (reference sequence). CDR3 sequence reads: CSADRGGEAFF. The DNA for the CDR3 is TGCAGTGCTGACAGGGGTGGTGAAGCTTTCTTT.

This clonotype came up many times. The chain couples TRBV6-5 to TRBJ1-2, with TRBD1 matching over 8 bases. The CDR3 length is 14 residues. Germline lookup yields CDR1 MNHEY and CDR2 SVGAGI. Unmatched junction bases numbered 5, after V lost 0 bases and J lost 8 bases. The CDR3 DNA follows: TGTGCCAGCAGTTACTCACAGGGGGTGAGAGGCTACACCTTC. As protein: CASSYSQGVRGYTF.

The genes are TRBV7-2 and TRBJ1-2; 8 positions match TRBD1. Looked up from germline, CDR1 is SGHTA and CDR2 is FQGNSA. V trimming: 4 bases; J trimming: 4 bases; junction bases outside the gene matches: 8. There are 15 residues in the CDR3. This chain's CDR3 is CASSSGQGASYGYTF. The CDR3 DNA is TGTGCCAGCAGCTCAGGACAGGGAGCCTCCTATGGCTACACCTTC.

The rearrangement joins TRBV6-5 to TRBJ1-1, with D unclear. The CDR3 covers 14 residues. Looked up from germline, CDR1 is MNHEY and CDR2 is SVGAGI. Trimming took 4 bases from V and 4 from J, leaving 13 bases between them. In DNA form, the CDR3 reads TGTGCCAGCAGTTCTCACCAGTTCGGCACTGAAGCTTTCTTT. Translating gives CASSSHQFGTEAFF.

This clonotype was picked up many times. The chain combines TRBV12-3 or TRBV12-4 with TRBJ1-3, with no clear D. V lost 7 bases and J 0 bases, leaving 4 bases between the germline ends. CDR3 length equals 12 residues. CDR3 in amino acids: CASTLSGNTIYF. CDR3 in DNA: TGTGCCAGCACACTCTCTGGAAACACCATATATTTT.

This clonotype was counted at least ten times. The chain links TRBV20-1 to TRBJ2-7; the match to TRBD2 covers 11 bases. The length of the CDR3 is 16 residues. The V segment lost 4 bases and the J segment 2 bases; nucleotides outside the gene matches: 10. CDR1 is DFQATT, CDR2 SNEGSKA, per germline (reference sequence). The CDR3 DNA is TGCAGTGCTATCTCTCCTGGGACTAGCGGACCCTACGAGCAGTACTTC. This encodes CSAISPGTSGPYEQYF.

This clonotype was seen many times. The J gene is TRBJ1-5, the V gene TRBV3-1; D remains ambiguous. Germline V CDR1 and CDR2: LGHDT, YNNKEL (reference sequence). With 1 base removed from V and 6 bases from J, the gap between germline ends came to 10 bases. The CDR3 extends over 14 amino acids. The CDR3, as DNA: TGTGCCAGCAGCCAAGGTGGTGCACGTCAGCCCCAGCATTTT. Translation gives CASSQGGARQPQHF. The full variable domain, its missing parts supplied by reference TRBV3-1 and TRBJ1-5, is DTAVSQTPKYLVTQMGNDKSIKCEQNLGHDTMYWYKQDSKKFLKIMFSYNNKELIINETVPNRFSPKSPDKAHLNLHINSLELGDSAVYFCASSQGGARQPQHFGDGTRLSIL.

Remarks on this clonotype: This clone may be a read error of a much larger clone one base away. The gene calls are TRBV20-1 and TRBJ1-1; the D gene is possibly TRBD1 (6 bases). The CDR3 totals 14 residues. Germline V CDR1 and CDR2: DFQATT, SNEGSKA (reference sequence). The CDR3 DNA sequence: TGCAGTGCGCCCGAAGGGGGGTGGGACACTGAAGCTTGCTTT. Amino acid sequence: CSAPEGGWDTEACF.

The rearrangement joins TRBV15 to TRBJ1-2; D uncertain. Germline lookup yields CDR1 LNHNV and CDR2 YYDKDF (reference sequence). This CDR3 has 16 residues. V was shortened by 0 bases and J by 2 bases, with 13 bases between the two germline ends. The CDR3: CATSRDKLESNYGYTF. The CDR3 DNA sequence: TGTGCCACCAGCAGAGATAAGTTAGAGAGCAACTATGGCTACACCTTC.

Only a few counts were recorded for this clonotype. The V gene is TRBV20-1, the J gene TRBJ1-3, with no clear D. Germline CDR1 DFQATT, CDR2 SNEGSKA (reference sequence). The CDR3 contains 15 residues. V lost 0 bases to trimming and J lost 0 bases, with 9 bases between them. The CDR3 region is CSARDLTHSGNTIYF. The CDR3 nucleotides read TGCAGTGCTAGAGATTTAACACACTCTGGAAACACCATATATTTT.

A note on this clonotype: At one end the junction does not follow the germline gene, possibly because of a read error. The CDR3 region is CSARDRYGQPSSNQPQHF. CDR3 DNA: TGCAGTGCTAGAGATAGGTATGGACAACCCTCAAGCAATCAGCCTCAGCATTTT. The chain recombines TRBV20-1 with TRBJ1-5, with a possible D match to TRBD1 (5 bases). This CDR3 comprises 18 residues. The germline V gene has CDR1 DFQATT and CDR2 SNEGSKA (reference sequence).

This clonotype appeared many times. The chain uses TRBV7-9 and TRBJ2-7, with D possibly being TRBD1 (5 bases). V shed 5 bases and J shed 2 bases, with 16 bases lying between them. Germline V CDR1 and CDR2: SEHNR, FQNEAQ (reference sequence). The CDR3 loop spans 15 amino acids. CDR3 region: CASSTSREPAYEQYF. In nucleotides, the CDR3 is TGTGCCAGCAGCACATCCAGGGAACCTGCCTACGAGCAGTACTTC.

This clonotype was observed many times. This chain links TRBV20-1 with TRBJ1-2; no reliable D call. Germline V CDR1 and CDR2: DFQATT, SNEGSKA (reference sequence). The CDR3 is 9 amino acids. The ends were cut back, 3 bases at V and 8 bases at J, with 4 bases in the middle. The CDR3 DNA is TGCAGTGCTAGTGGCGGCTACACCTTC. Translating it yields CSASGGYTF.

This clonotype was observed many times. The V and J genes are TRBV6-6 and TRBJ1-1; 7 bases align to TRBD1. The CDR3 contains 13 residues. The junction had 10 bases not matched to a gene; V was cut back by 7 bases and J by 8 bases. Germline V lookup: CDR1 MNHNY, CDR2 SVGAGI (reference sequence). The CDR3 coding sequence is TGTGCCAGCAAGGATAACCCGGACAGGGAAGCTTTCTTT. This codes for CASKDNPDREAFF.

The chain couples TRBV12-3 or TRBV12-4 to TRBJ1-1, with TRBD1 as a possible D gene (5 bases). The CDR3 has 14 amino acids. The germline V and J ends were trimmed by 6 bases and 7 bases, with 18 bases remaining between them. The CDR3 spells CASRLGATGGEAFF. DNA of the CDR3: TGTGCCAGCAGACTCGGGGCGACGGGGGGTGAAGCTTTCTTT.

This clonotype was picked up a small number of times. This sequence joins TRBV12-3 or TRBV12-4 and TRBJ2-7; D call uncertain. With 3 bases removed from V and 3 bases from J, the gap between germline ends came to 9 bases. CDR3 size: 13 residues. This CDR3 reads CASSFRTHYEQYF. The CDR3 nucleotides are TGTGCCAGCAGTTTTCGCACCCACTACGAGCAGTACTTC.

There are many counts of this clonotype. The rearrangement links TRBV20-1 to TRBJ2-7, with D perhaps matching TRBD2 (6 bases). Germline CDR1 reads DFQATT; CDR2 reads SNEGSKA (reference sequence). The CDR3 runs to 13 residues. Trimming took 1 base from V and 3 from J, leaving 10 bases between them. This CDR3 is CSARGGGLYEQYF. In nucleotides, the CDR3 is TGCAGTGCTAGAGGTGGGGGACTCTACGAGCAGTACTTC.

This rearrangement joins TRBV7-6 to TRBJ2-4; D remains ambiguous. V was trimmed by 5 bases and J by 0 bases, leaving 11 bases between them. This CDR3 has 15 residues. Germline V CDR1 and CDR2: SGHVS, FNYEAQ. As DNA, the CDR3 is TGTGCCAGCAGCCCAGGACCGCTAGCCAAAAACATTCAGTACTTC. It codes for CASSPGPLAKNIQYF.

This rearrangement joins TRBV28 to TRBJ2-7; 9 nucleotides agree with TRBD2. The germline CDR1 and CDR2 sequences are MDHEN and SYDVKM. CDR3 length equals 14 residues. Trimming at V came to 10 bases and at J to 5 bases, leaving 12 bases not matched to a gene. For the CDR3, the DNA is TGTGCCACTTCTCCGGGACTAGCCGGAGACGAGCAGTACTTC. Its translation: CATSPGLAGDEQYF.